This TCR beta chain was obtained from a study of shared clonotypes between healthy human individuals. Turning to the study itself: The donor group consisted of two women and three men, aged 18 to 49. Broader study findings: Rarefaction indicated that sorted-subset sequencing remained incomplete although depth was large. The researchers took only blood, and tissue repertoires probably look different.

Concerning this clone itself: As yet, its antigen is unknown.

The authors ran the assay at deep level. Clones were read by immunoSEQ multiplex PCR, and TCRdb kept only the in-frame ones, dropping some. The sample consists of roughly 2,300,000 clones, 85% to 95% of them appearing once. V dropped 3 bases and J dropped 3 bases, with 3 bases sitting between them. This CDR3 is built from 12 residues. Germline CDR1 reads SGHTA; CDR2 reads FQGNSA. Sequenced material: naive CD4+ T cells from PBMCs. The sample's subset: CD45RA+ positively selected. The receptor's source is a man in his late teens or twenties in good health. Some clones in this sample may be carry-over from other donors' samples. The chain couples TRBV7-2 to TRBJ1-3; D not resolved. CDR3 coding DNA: TGTGCCAGCAGCTTCGATGGAAACACCATATATTTT. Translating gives CASSFDGNTIYF.